This T cell receptor beta chain is drawn from a study of blood T cell repertoires in COVID-19 (dated by TCRdb to about 2020). Regarding the complete study: Samples covering the acute and convalescent phases of COVID-19 were provided by collaborators in the United States, Italy and Spain. Samples were obtained from the ongoing ImmuneRACE study (first 160 participants) and from roughly 1,300 subjects provided by 6 global collaborators. A freely available public database, intended as a resource for researchers studying the immune response to SARS-CoV-2, is where the repertoires were released. Subjects who had been exposed to COVID-19, were actively infected with it, or had recovered from it provided the deeply sampled blood TCRbeta repertoires that made up the dataset. Nearly every sample came with metadata listing a de-identified subject ID, COVID-19 status, age in years and sex. The prospective study material was composed of cDNA or gDNA derived from T cells, B-cell-depleted T cells, or PBMCs. Where HLA class I and class II types were available, the types were taken from metadata supplied by the sample provider, not from assay-based typing. What the study reported, not specific to this receptor: The amount of clinical and demographic metadata varied by source and participant and was provided uncurated.

Taken from cysteine to phenylalanine, the CDR3 has 13 residues. Just CDR3 DNA is preserved here, 39 bases in frame from base 1. V loses 5 bases of germline sequence and J loses 6 bases, and the interval between the two ends is 14 bases. CDR1 and CDR2 are drawn from the germline V gene (reference sequence): GTSNPN, SVGIG. TCRbeta CDR3 regions were amplified from genomic DNA by means of the immunoSEQ Assay, a bias-controlled multiplex PCR. As for how the authors treated the data: The number of nucleated cells in each sample was estimated by amplification of reference gene primers within the assay. Sequence reads were collapsed and filtered to measure the absolute abundance of every unique TCRbeta CDR3 rearrangement. For each sample, productive Simpson clonality was calculated as the square root of Simpson's diversity index across productive rearrangements. Imported from immuneACCESS, the table was reduced by TCRdb to in-frame sequences with V and J called. These copies leave out some clones; in studies compared against another copy, an unresolved V gene accounts for under half, and the cause of the remainder is not known. Clonal size and the V and J genes are those of that table, whereas D and trimming came from the DNA. Within this sample are 30,000 to 45,000 clones, with around 88% of them counted one time only. Jointly, the top ten make up 4.5% to 5% of the sample.

This clone occurred a few times. Its antigen is currently not known. Base qualities are not at hand, and no much larger clone is one base apart. Each collaborating institution followed its own protocols to collect whole blood in K2EDTA tubes. For TCRbeta analysis, collaborator samples were shipped as frozen whole blood, as isolated PBMCs, or as DNA extracted from either sample type. This sequence uses TRBV30 and TRBJ2-1; the D region possibly corresponds to TRBD2 (6 bases align). The clonotype was recovered from a woman aged 70 to 79 with active COVID-19. The sequenced sample consisted of peripheral blood. The nucleotide sequence reads as follows: TGTGCCTGGCTCACGGGACTCATCAATGAGCAGTTCTTC. This codes for CAWLTGLINEQFF.